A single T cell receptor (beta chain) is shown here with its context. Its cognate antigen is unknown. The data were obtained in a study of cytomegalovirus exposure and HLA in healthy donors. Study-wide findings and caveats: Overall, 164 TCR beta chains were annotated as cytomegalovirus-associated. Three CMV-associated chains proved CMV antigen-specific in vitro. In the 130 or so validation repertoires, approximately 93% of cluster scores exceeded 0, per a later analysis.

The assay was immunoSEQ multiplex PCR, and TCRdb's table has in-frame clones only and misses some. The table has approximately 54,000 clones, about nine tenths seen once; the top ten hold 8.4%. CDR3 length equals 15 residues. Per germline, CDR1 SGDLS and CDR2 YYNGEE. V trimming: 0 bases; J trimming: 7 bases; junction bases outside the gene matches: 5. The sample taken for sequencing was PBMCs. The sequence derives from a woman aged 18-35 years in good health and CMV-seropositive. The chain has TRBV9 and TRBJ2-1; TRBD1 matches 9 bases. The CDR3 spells CASSVVGTGWNEQFF. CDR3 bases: TGTGCCAGCAGCGTAGTCGGGACAGGGTGGAATGAGCAGTTCTTC.